Included here is one T cell receptor beta chain sequence, with context. Other DNA sequences from this sample encode an identical CDR3 as well. The CDR3 is 14 amino acids. V shed 4 bases and J 5 bases; nucleotides not matched to a gene: 8. Per the germline V gene, CDR1 is SGHRS and CDR2 is YFSETQ. These data are taken from a study of blood T cell repertoires in COVID-19. About the study: The study drew acute and convalescent COVID-19 samples from the United States, Italy and Spain. The cDNA or gDNA used as material had been derived from T cells, B-cell-depleted T cells, or PBMCs.

As processed by the authors: By means of reference gene primer amplification, nucleated cell counts were estimated. Sequencing used immunoSEQ multiplex PCR; TCRdb keeps in-frame clones, though not all of them. From that table come the V and J calls and clone size; the DNA was used to work out D and trimming. The sample holds about 200,000 clones, 89% seen once. The chain couples TRBV5-1 to TRBJ1-2; 7 bases map to TRBD1. This receptor was taken from a man aged 55 to 70 who had recovered from COVID-19. Specimen: peripheral blood. The CDR3 is CASSPDRVGYGYTF. The CDR3 nucleotides are TGCGCCAGCAGCCCCGACAGGGTTGGGTATGGCTACACCTTC. The full variable domain, rest sourced from reference TRBV5-1 and TRBJ1-2, is KAGVTQTPRYLIKTRGQQVTLSCSPISGHRSVSWYQQTPGQGLQFLFEYFSETQRNKGNFPGRFSGRQFSNSRSEMNVSTLELGDSALYLCASSPDRVGYGYTFGSGTRLTVV.